This TCR beta chain was sequenced for a study of cytomegalovirus exposure and HLA in healthy donors. The overall study: Clustering assigned roughly 81% of the approximately 390 genotyped donors to the Caucasian-associated ancestry cluster. Study-wide points: Researchers reported that a few CMV-associated chains were confirmed in vitro as CMV antigen-specific.

The PCR made use of 60 Vbeta and 13 Jbeta primers. TCRdb keeps only in-frame clones here, not all; method: immunoSEQ multiplex PCR. The listing contains roughly 60,000 clones. Germline V gives CDR1 GTSNPN, CDR2 SVGIG (reference sequence). V was pared by 3 bases and J by 3 bases, with 6 bases of the junction left unmatched. CDR3 length equals 14 residues. A word on this clone: Its antigen is undetermined.

Source material: PBMCs. The sequence derives from a woman in her late teens or twenties in good health and CMV-seronegative. The chain links TRBV30 to TRBJ1-2; 8 bases are shared with TRBD1. The CDR3 here is CAWRSGGADYGYTF. The CDR3 DNA follows: TGTGCCTGGAGGTCAGGGGGCGCCGACTATGGCTACACCTTC.